This T cell receptor (beta chain) was sequenced for a study of blood T cells in healthy people across ages. Primers used in a second PCR of about 7 to 12 cycles were a sample-barcoded 5' primer and a J-beta primer mix. Carrying 12 random nucleotides, a template-switch adaptor labeled each individual cDNA molecule. TCRdb recomputed calls from the 5' RACE reads with MiXCR, one row per CDR3 protein. Among more than 650,000 distinct CDR3 sequences, 22% were seen once, and the ten largest hold 22%. This clonotype was observed a handful of times. This CDR3 is built from 11 residues. Trimming took off 2 bases at V and 11 bases at J, with 9 bases between the two ends. Germline V gene lookup returns CDR1 SGHAT and CDR2 FQNNGV.

Sequencing was carried out using blood. This receptor was identified in a man aged 70 or older in good health. The chain combines TRBV11-2 with TRBJ2-5; D ambiguous. CDR3 amino acids: CASSLIEEQYF. CDR3 sequence (DNA): TGTGCCAGCAGCTTAATCGAGGAGCAGTACTTC. Supplemented by reference TRBV11-2 and TRBJ2-5, the full variable domain reads EAGVAQSPRYKIIEKRQSVAFWCNPISGHATLYWYQQILGQGPKLLIQFQNNGVVDDSQLPKDRFSAERLKGVDSTLKIQPAKLEDSAVYLCASSLIEEQYFGPGTRLLVL.